This T cell receptor beta chain appears in the sequencing data of a study of OX40 agonist ivuxolimab in advanced cancers. At the level of the study: Cohort: around 83% men, mean age approximately 60, aged roughly 20 to 79. General study results and limits: No antigen was identified for the clonally expanded peripheral T cells.

Patients were ruled out by autoimmune disease history or systemic immunosuppression. Patients had blood sampled at baseline and again on cycle 4 day 1 and cycle 7 day 1. Details on this clone: Its specificity is not known.

The protocol was immunoSEQ multiplex PCR, while the TCRdb copy is restricted to in-frame clones and leaves out a portion. The repertoire consists of 60,000 or so clones, with 87% occurring once and the leading ten covering 0.7% to 0.9%. CDR3 length: 17 residues. Trimming stripped 4 bases from V and 2 bases from J, with 21 bases between. Germline assignment: CDR1 SGHNT and CDR2 YYREEE (reference sequence). The V call is TRBV5-4, the J call TRBJ1-2, with a possible D match to TRBD1 (6 bases). The sequence was collected from an adult with an advanced solid tumor such as melanoma, head and neck, liver or kidney cancer. The source was CD4+ or CD8+ T cells sorted from blood, collected in a trial of the OX40 agonist ivuxolimab. The CDR3 is CASSLMGNTGLNYGYTF. The DNA of the CDR3 is TGTGCCAGCAGCCTAATGGGGAATACAGGGTTGAACTATGGCTACACCTTC.